The TCR beta chain described here comes from a study of early T cells in non-severe SARS-CoV-2 infection. The junction had 7 bases not matched to a gene; V was cut back by 5 bases and J by 0 bases. Per germline, CDR1 SGHAT and CDR2 FQNNGV. The CDR3 is 16 amino acids. Individual cDNA molecules were tagged with unique molecular identifiers, the study reported. TCRdb recomputed calls from the 5' RACE reads with MiXCR, one row per CDR3 protein. The sample has about 67,000 distinct CDR3 sequences, 11% seen once. This clonotype was found many times. Sequences were obtained from whole blood. The source is an adult who was a healthcare worker with PCR-confirmed SARS-CoV-2 infection or an uninfected control (not recorded which). The V call is TRBV11-2, the J call TRBJ2-1; 7 bases fit TRBD2. CDR3 protein: CASSRVGGSSYNEQFF. The CDR3 region has the DNA TGTGCCAGCAGCCGGGTGGGCGGGAGCTCCTACAATGAGCAGTTCTTC.